The rows below give T cell receptor beta chains drawn from one sample of a study of blood T cell repertoires in COVID-19. Libraries were prepared by immunoSEQ multiplex PCR; TCRdb keeps only in-frame clonotypes and omits some of them. The profile shows roughly 360,000 clones, more than 75% of them singletons. Sequenced input: PBMCs or T cells enriched from blood (not recorded which). These receptors came from a young man who had recovered from COVID-19. Each CDR3 is given with its conserved first and last residue. The D gene is left open where the match is weak.

D gene: .
V gene: TRBV18
J gene: TRBJ2-7
CDR3 protein: CASSPGSEQYF
CDR3 DNA: TGTGCCAGCTCACCAGGGAGCGAGCAGTACTTC

D gene: .
V gene: TRBV2
J gene: TRBJ2-5
CDR3 protein: CASSETPGPWETQYF
CDR3 DNA: TGTGCCAGCAGTGAAACCCCAGGGCCCTGGGAGACCCAGTACTTC

D gene: .
V gene: TRBV10-1
J gene: TRBJ1-5
CDR3 protein: CASSQDSNQPQHF
CDR3 DNA: TGCGCCAGCAGCCAGGATAGCAATCAGCCCCAGCATTTT

D gene: TRBD2
V gene: TRBV2
J gene: TRBJ2-6
CDR3 protein: CASSQGGLLSGANVLTF
CDR3 DNA: TGTGCCAGCAGTCAGGGAGGGTTACTCTCTGGGGCCAACGTCCTGACTTTC

D gene: .
V gene: TRBV12-3/TRBV12-4
J gene: TRBJ2-7
CDR3 protein: CASSPRHDGEQYF
CDR3 DNA: TGTGCCAGCAGCCCGCGTCATGATGGCGAGCAGTACTTC

D gene: .
V gene: TRBV4-1
J gene: TRBJ2-1
CDR3 protein: CASSQDGSPYNEQFF
CDR3 DNA: TGCGCCAGCAGCCAAGATGGCAGTCCCTACAATGAGCAGTTCTTC

D gene: TRBD1
V gene: TRBV5-1
J gene: TRBJ1-1
CDR3 protein: CASSLGDRFEAFF
CDR3 DNA: TGCGCCAGCAGCTTGGGGGACAGGTTTGAAGCTTTCTTT

D gene: .
V gene: TRBV3-1/TRBV3-2
J gene: TRBJ1-2
CDR3 protein: CASSQGTARYGYTF
CDR3 DNA: TGTGCCAGCAGCCAAGGGACAGCCCGCTATGGCTACACCTTC

D gene: TRBD1
V gene: TRBV6-5
J gene: TRBJ2-7
CDR3 protein: CASRMGQNYEQYF
CDR3 DNA: TGTGCCAGCAGGATGGGACAGAACTACGAGCAGTACTTC

D gene: .
V gene: TRBV4-3
J gene: TRBJ2-1
CDR3 protein: CASSPDLIEYNEQFF
CDR3 DNA: TGCGCCAGCAGCCCCGACTTGATAGAGTACAATGAGCAGTTCTTC

D gene: .
V gene: TRBV28
J gene: TRBJ2-7
CDR3 protein: CASSSAGDDVHEQYF
CDR3 DNA: TGTGCCAGCAGCTCCGCAGGGGACGATGTGCACGAGCAGTACTTC

D gene: TRBD1
V gene: TRBV5-1
J gene: TRBJ1-4
CDR3 protein: CASSGGQGAAGNEKLFF
CDR3 DNA: TGCGCCAGCAGCGGAGGACAGGGGGCCGCCGGTAATGAAAAACTGTTTTTT